This section outlines one T cell receptor (beta chain) sequence together with its context. Its cognate antigen is unknown. These data originate in a study of Ad26.COV2.S vaccination and SARS-CoV-2 variants. Overall study results and limits: Quantification of TCR breadth and depth may have yielded underestimates of total T cell responses.

Treatment in this sample: around 19 received Ad26.COV2.S at low or high dose, single or two shots; roughly 5 received placebo; per-sample allocation not given. Samples were taken on day 63 after the first vaccine or placebo injection. TCRdb keeps only in-frame clones here, not all; method: immunoSEQ multiplex PCR. The data hold about 370,000 clones, with 89% observed a single time. This TCR was recovered from a person between 18 and 60 years old who received the Ad26.COV2.S COVID-19 vaccine or a placebo. Sequenced here: peripheral blood, sampled in a trial of Ad26.COV2.S vaccine versus placebo.

In DNA form, the CDR3 reads TGTGCCAGCAGTGACTCAGAGCGGGGGTCAGATACGCAGTATTTT. It yields the protein CASSDSERGSDTQYF. The gene calls are TRBV6-4 and TRBJ2-3; 8 bases align to TRBD2. Germline values: CDR1 MRHNA, CDR2 SNTAGT. This CDR3 spans 15 amino acids. V was pared by 0 bases and J by 4 bases, with 3 bases of the junction left unmatched.